This T cell receptor beta chain derives from a study of T cell changes during pregnancy in multiple sclerosis. The table came from immunoSEQ multiplex PCR; TCRdb's copy has only in-frame clones and leaves some out. The table includes tens of thousands of clones, about 90% detected once. V was cut by 4 bases and J by 4 bases, with 5 bases left in between. The CDR3 is 11 residues long. Germline loops: CDR1 MDHEN, CDR2 SYDVKM. The origin of this receptor is a female donor with multiple sclerosis, enrolled in a pregnancy study. V usage is TRBV28 and J usage is TRBJ2-7, with D unclear. Sample: CD8+ T cells from peripheral blood mononuclear cells, taken before pregnancy. CDR3 sequence reads: CASSSVYEQYF. CDR3 nucleotide sequence: TGTGCCAGCAGTTCCGTTTACGAGCAGTACTTC.